The 18 T cell receptor beta chains below come from one sample, sequenced in a study of blood T cell repertoires in COVID-19. Here immunoSEQ multiplex PCR was the method, and the copy in TCRdb shows in-frame clones only, minus some. The sample has about 71,000 clones; roughly four fifths are singletons. The sequenced sample consisted of peripheral blood. The receptors derive from a man younger than 45 with COVID-19, enrolled during active disease.

The gene calls are TRBV7-9 and TRBJ2-2; weak D call: TRBD2 (5 bases). The CDR3 contains 14 residues. The germline V gene has CDR1 SEHNR and CDR2 FQNEAQ (reference sequence). The ends were cut back, 4 bases at V and 6 bases at J, with 12 bases in the middle. CDR3 region: CASSSDYTPGELFF. For the CDR3, the DNA is TGTGCCAGCAGCTCCGACTATACTCCCGGGGAGCTGTTTTTT.

V usage is TRBV3-1 (or the pseudogene TRBV3-2) and J usage is TRBJ1-1, with 12 bases fitting TRBD1. The junction had 3 bases not matched to a gene; V was cut back by 4 bases and J by 3 bases. The germline gives CDR1 LGHDT, CDR2 YNNKEL (reference sequence). CDR3 length: 15 amino acids. This chain's CDR3 is CASSRDRGPYTEAFF. Written as DNA, the CDR3 is TGTGCCAGCAGCCGGGACAGGGGGCCTTACACTGAAGCTTTCTTT.

V usage is TRBV6-1 and J usage is TRBJ1-3, with D uncertain. Germline lookup yields CDR1 MNHNS and CDR2 SASEGT. This CDR3 contains 14 residues. V dropped 1 base and J dropped 3 bases, with 7 bases sitting between them. CDR3 sequence (DNA): TGTGCCAGCAGTGAAGACAGTTTTGGAAACACCATATATTTT. It encodes CASSEDSFGNTIYF.

The J gene is TRBJ2-7, the V gene TRBV10-3; a weak D match, TRBD2 (5 bases). The CDR3 consists of 15 residues. Trimming stripped 0 bases from V and 6 bases from J, with 15 bases between. Germline CDR1 is ENHRY and CDR2 is SYGVKD. Here the CDR3 DNA reads TGTGCCATCAGTGAGTCAGTAGCGACGTCCGGCGAGCAGTACTTC. This translates into CAISESVATSGEQYF.

The rearrangement links TRBV27 to TRBJ2-7; TRBD2 matches at 8 bases. This CDR3 is built from 15 residues. Per germline, CDR1 MNHEY and CDR2 SMNVEV (reference sequence). The J segment lost 2 bases and the V segment lost 4 bases, leaving 7 bases of the junction unmatched. The CDR3 bases are TGTGCCAGCAGTTCATCCGGGACTAGGGCCTACGAGCAGTACTTC. Protein: CASSSSGTRAYEQYF.

Worth noting for this clone: Distinct nucleotide sequences in the sample also encode this CDR3. The rearrangement joins TRBV11-2 to TRBJ1-6; no clear D. With 3 bases removed from V and 8 bases from J, the gap between germline ends came to 8 bases. Germline CDR1 SGHAT, CDR2 FQNNGV. The CDR3 consists of 13 residues. In nucleotides, the CDR3 is TGTGCCAGCAGCTTGGGTGGAGATTCACCCCTCCACTTT. Translated: CASSLGGDSPLHF.

This chain uses TRBV10-1 with TRBJ2-7; 8 nucleotides match TRBD1. Germline lookup yields CDR1 WNHNN and CDR2 SYGVQD (reference sequence). This CDR3 is 14 amino acids long. V shed 5 bases and J 5 bases; nucleotides not matched to a gene: 8. This CDR3 reads CASSSRTGSHEQYF. Written as DNA, the CDR3 is TGCGCCAGCAGTTCCAGGACAGGGTCCCACGAGCAGTACTTC.

The J gene is TRBJ1-5, the V gene TRBV2; D is possibly TRBD1 (5 bases). The CDR3 extends over 13 amino acids. Germline CDR1 SNHLY, CDR2 FYNNEI. Trimming left V 6 bases short and J 5 bases short, with 11 bases between. The CDR3 DNA follows: TGTGCCAGCAGGGGGGGATTCTATCAGCCCCAGCATTTT. Translation: CASRGGFYQPQHF.

This clone was detected once. The rearrangement uses TRBV6-5 and TRBJ2-7, with TRBD2 matching over 11 bases. The CDR3 covers 14 residues. V lost 6 bases, J lost 4 bases, and 5 bases stayed unmatched. CDR1 and CDR2 from the germline V gene are MNHEY and SVGAGI. In nucleotides, the CDR3 is TGTGCCAGCAGCTCCGGGACTAGCGGTTACGAGCAGTACTTC. It is translated as CASSSGTSGYEQYF.

This chain links TRBV30 with TRBJ2-5, with 8 bases identical to TRBD1. CDR3 length: 12 residues. Per the germline V gene, CDR1 is GTSNPN and CDR2 is SVGIG (reference sequence). The J segment lost 5 bases and the V segment lost 5 bases, leaving 4 bases of the junction unmatched. The CDR3 sequence is CAWAGGGETQYF. CDR3 bases: TGTGCCTGGGCAGGGGGCGGTGAGACCCAGTACTTC.

Turning to this clone: Relative to the germline gene, one junction end is altered; a read error may explain this. V usage is TRBV30 and J usage is TRBJ2-7; 7 nucleotides agree with TRBD2. This CDR3 contains 12 residues. The germline V gene encodes CDR1 GTSNPN and CDR2 SVGIG (reference sequence). The CDR3 region is CTWTRGEGAQYF. For the CDR3, the DNA is TGTACCTGGACCCGGGGGGAGGGCGCGCAGTACTTC.

The J gene is TRBJ1-2, the V gene TRBV6-2 or TRBV6-3, with D unresolved. Germline CDR1 MNHEY, CDR2 SVGEGT. The length of the CDR3 is 11 residues. The ends were cut back, 6 bases at V and 8 bases at J, with 10 bases in the middle. CDR3 sequence: CASSTPGGYTF. CDR3 nucleotide sequence: TGTGCCAGCAGCACCCCGGGGGGCTACACCTTC.

The V call is TRBV28, the J call TRBJ2-1; D gene uncertain. Trimming shortened V by 5 bases and J by 8 bases, and 13 bases separated the two germline ends. Germline V lookup: CDR1 MDHEN, CDR2 SYDVKM. CDR3 length equals 13 residues. The CDR3 DNA is TGTGCCAGCAGTCCCCGCCCGGTGGATGAGCAGTTCTTC. Residues: CASSPRPVDEQFF. Based on the CDR3 plus reference TRBV28 and TRBJ2-1, the full variable domain is DVKVTQSSRYLVKRTGEKVFLECVQDMDHENMFWYRQDPGLGLRLIYFSYDVKMKEKGDIPEGYSVSREKKERFSLILESASTNQTSMYLCASSPRPVDEQFFGPGTRLTVL.

The chain employs TRBV30 and TRBJ2-7; 12 nucleotides match TRBD2. Germline CDR1 is GTSNPN and CDR2 is SVGIG (reference sequence). V dropped 2 bases and J dropped 4; count of bases not matched to a gene: 3. The CDR3 sequence is 14 residues long. CDR3 loop: CAWSKTSGGYEQYF. CDR3 sequence (DNA): TGTGCCTGGAGTAAGACTAGCGGGGGATACGAGCAGTACTTC.

The gene calls are TRBV12-3 or TRBV12-4 and TRBJ2-2, with D tentatively TRBD2 (5 bases). Trimming took off 5 bases at V and 6 bases at J, with 10 bases between the two ends. The CDR3 runs 13 residues. The CDR3 sequence is CASSISGPGELFF. CDR3 sequence (DNA): TGTGCCAGCAGTATCAGCGGACCCGGGGAGCTGTTTTTT.

The gene calls are TRBV28 and TRBJ1-2; weak D call: TRBD1 (6 bases). Germline CDR1 is MDHEN and CDR2 is SYDVKM. The CDR3 contains 14 residues. V was trimmed by 2 bases and J by 4 bases, leaving 11 bases between them. CDR3 in amino acids: CASSLNTGTYGYTF. DNA for the CDR3: TGTGCCAGCAGTTTAAACACAGGGACCTATGGCTACACCTTC.

This clone was counted between two and nine times. The chain is built from TRBV6-5 and TRBJ2-3; D unresolved. Deletions cut 4 bases from V and 7 bases from J, with 12 bases between. The CDR3 runs to 13 residues. The V gene's germline CDR1 is MNHEY and CDR2 SVGAGI. CDR3 DNA sequence: TGTGCCAGCAGTTCATACACGGGTTATACGCAGTATTTT. Residues: CASSSYTGYTQYF.

The V call is TRBV7-3, the J call TRBJ2-1; 9 bases agree with TRBD2. Germline CDR1 and CDR2: SGHTA and FQGTGA. The J segment lost 9 bases and the V segment lost 5 bases, leaving 14 bases of the junction unmatched. This CDR3 spans 16 amino acids. CDR3 in DNA: TGTGCCAGCAGCCCCTCCCCCTCGCGGGAGGGCTTTGAGCAGTTCTTC. Translation: CASSPSPSREGFEQFF.